The 15 T cell receptor beta chains given below trace back to one sample, sequenced in a study of shared clonotypes between healthy human individuals. Produced via immunoSEQ multiplex PCR; TCRdb's table is partial and in-frame only. The data show more than 550,000 clones, with 90% seen just once and about 33% held by the top ten. Sample: memory CD8+ T cells from PBMCs. The sample's subset: CD45RO+ cells pooled with CCR7-negative TemRA cells. These receptor sequences come from a man aged 18 to 29 in good health. Some clones in this sample may be carry-over from other donors' samples.

This chain links TRBV27 with TRBJ2-1, with 10 positions matching TRBD2. The CDR3 length is 16 residues. The germline CDR1 and CDR2 sequences are MNHEY and SMNVEV (reference sequence). The trim removed 3 bases at V and 6 bases at J, leaving 8 bases unmatched. CDR3 residues: CASSLTLAGVGNEQFF. The CDR3 DNA reads TGTGCCAGCAGTTTGACTCTAGCGGGAGTAGGCAATGAGCAGTTCTTC.

This chain links TRBV28 with TRBJ2-7; tentative D call: TRBD2 (5 bases). Deletions cut 5 bases from V and 4 bases from J, with 21 bases between. The CDR3 spans 16 residues. Germline assignment: CDR1 MDHEN and CDR2 SYDVKM. CDR3 coding DNA: TGTGCCAGCAGTATCCCCCCCCCGGGATTCGGATACGAGCAGTACTTC. Its protein is CASSIPPPGFGYEQYF.

V and J are TRBV29-1 and TRBJ2-7; 10 bases agree with TRBD2. CDR3 length: 14 amino acids. V lost 4 bases and J lost 2; bases outside the gene matches: 5. Germline V lookup: CDR1 SQVTM, CDR2 ANQGSEA. The CDR3 DNA reads as TGCAGCGTTGGTCTAGCGGGAGTAGCCTACGAGCAGTACTTC. This translates into CSVGLAGVAYEQYF.

The chain links TRBV19 to TRBJ2-1; D tentatively reads TRBD1 or TRBD2 (5 bases each). V dropped 3 bases and J dropped 10 bases, with 19 bases sitting between them. There are 15 residues in the CDR3. Germline loops: CDR1 LNHDA, CDR2 SQIVND (reference sequence). In DNA, the CDR3 is TGTGCCAGTAGTATTAGCTGGGCCTGGGGGACGGAGCAGTTCTTC. It yields the protein CASSISWAWGTEQFF. The full variable domain, completed using reference TRBV19 and TRBJ2-1, is DGGITQSPKYLFRKEGQNVTLSCEQNLNHDAMYWYRQDPGQGLRLIYYSQIVNDFQKGDIAEGYSVSREKKESFPLTVTSAQKNPTAFYLCASSISWAWGTEQFFGPGTRLTVL.

The genes are TRBV7-6 and TRBJ1-1, with 7 bases that match TRBD1. Germline loops: CDR1 SGHVS, CDR2 FNYEAQ. V dropped 4 bases and J dropped 1; count of bases not matched to a gene: 12. The length of the CDR3 is 17 residues. CDR3 nucleotides: TGTGCCAGCAGCTCCTTTCTTTCTTGGACAGGGAACACTGAAGCTTTCTTT. Translation gives CASSSFLSWTGNTEAFF.

This clone was seen a handful of times. The V call is TRBV28, the J call TRBJ2-7, with D perhaps matching TRBD2 (6 bases). Germline V gene lookup returns CDR1 MDHEN and CDR2 SYDVKM. The CDR3 loop spans 16 amino acids. V was cut by 3 bases and J by 6 bases, with 21 bases left in between. The CDR3 DNA reads TGTGCCAGCAGTTTGGAGAAACCGGGACTTTCACCCGAGCAGTACTTC. As protein: CASSLEKPGLSPEQYF.

A single count supports this clone. This chain uses TRBV7-9 with TRBJ2-2; D is possibly TRBD1 (5 bases). Trimming cost V 5 bases and J 9 bases, with 19 bases left between them. The CDR3 is 15 amino acids. Germline CDR1 reads SEHNR; CDR2 reads FQNEAQ (reference sequence). This CDR3 is CASSPPGQIPWELFF. CDR3 nucleotide sequence: TGTGCCAGCAGCCCCCCAGGGCAGATACCCTGGGAGCTGTTTTTT. Full variable domain (remainder filled in from reference TRBV7-9 and TRBJ2-2): DTGVSQNPRHKITKRGQNVTFRCDPISEHNRLYWYRQTLGQGPEFLTYFQNEAQLEKSRLLSDRFSAERPKGSFSTLEIQRTEQGDSAMYLCASSPPGQIPWELFFGEGSRLTVL.

The chain has TRBV30 and TRBJ2-5; D perhaps matches TRBD1 (6 bases). V was clipped by 5 bases and J by 6 bases, with 28 bases between them. Per germline, CDR1 GTSNPN and CDR2 SVGIG (reference sequence). This CDR3 has 17 amino acids. CDR3 sequence (DNA): TGTGCCTGGGGCGGGCTGACCACCCCCAGGGGAGAGAAGACCCAGTACTTC. It translates to CAWGGLTTPRGEKTQYF.

The V call is TRBV5-6, the J call TRBJ2-7, with 7 nucleotides matching TRBD1. This CDR3 is 15 amino acids long. The V segment lost 0 bases and the J segment 5 bases; nucleotides outside the gene matches: 8. The germline V gene has CDR1 SGHDT and CDR2 YYEEEE. The CDR3 spells CASSLESGGGDEQYF. CDR3 coding DNA: TGTGCCAGCAGCTTGGAGTCAGGGGGTGGAGACGAGCAGTACTTC.

This clone was counted ten times or more. The same CDR3 arises from other DNA sequences in this sample as well. This chain connects TRBV5-1 to TRBJ1-2; weak D call: TRBD1 (5 bases). With 4 bases removed from V and 7 bases from J, the gap between germline ends came to 17 bases. Germline CDR1 SGHRS, CDR2 YFSETQ. This CDR3 spans 14 amino acids. The CDR3 DNA sequence: TGCGCCAGCAGCCCCCCATCAGGGACGGGTGGCTACACCTTC. Translating it yields CASSPPSGTGGYTF.

The rearrangement links TRBV9 to TRBJ2-7; D is tentatively TRBD1 or TRBD2 (5 bases each). V gave up 3 bases and J gave up 3 bases, with 7 bases separating them. The CDR3 spans 12 residues. Germline V CDR1 and CDR2: SGDLS, YYNGEE. The CDR3 loop is CASSGDGYEQYF. CDR3 bases: TGTGCCAGCAGCGGGGACGGCTACGAGCAGTACTTC.

V usage is TRBV7-3 and J usage is TRBJ2-5, with D hard to call. This CDR3 region has 14 residues. In germline, CDR1 is SGHTA, CDR2 FQGTGA. The V gene lost 5 bases and the J gene lost 2 bases, with 12 bases spanning the gap. The CDR3 loop reads CASSLVGPQETQYF. The CDR3 bases are TGTGCCAGCAGCCTTGTTGGACCACAAGAGACCCAGTACTTC.

This clone has a single count. This chain joins TRBV6-5 and TRBJ1-2; no clear D gene. This CDR3 is 13 amino acids long. V lost 1 base to trimming and J lost 8 bases, with 11 bases between them. The germline CDR1 and CDR2 sequences are MNHEY and SVGAGI. CDR3 nucleotides: TGTGCCAGCAGTTACTTACACGGTGAGGGCTACACCTTC. It codes for CASSYLHGEGYTF.

The gene calls are TRBV27 and TRBJ1-5; TRBD1 is a possible D gene (6 bases). CDR3 length: 17 residues. CDR1 and CDR2 from the germline V gene are MNHEY and SMNVEV (reference sequence). Trimming removed 7 bases at V and 0 bases at J, with 19 bases between. The CDR3 region has the DNA TGTGCCAGCAACCTAATCGGACTCAGGGGTAGCAATCAGCCCCAGCATTTT. Translating it yields CASNLIGLRGSNQPQHF.

The gene calls are TRBV27 and TRBJ1-5; a weak D match, TRBD1 (5 bases). Deletions cut 5 bases from V and 0 bases from J, with 23 bases between. CDR3 size: 19 residues. Germline V gene lookup returns CDR1 MNHEY and CDR2 SMNVEV (reference sequence). CDR3 in amino acids: CASSLLGPTGINSNQPQHF. The CDR3 DNA reads TGTGCCAGCAGTCTCCTAGGACCCACAGGAATTAATAGCAATCAGCCCCAGCATTTT.